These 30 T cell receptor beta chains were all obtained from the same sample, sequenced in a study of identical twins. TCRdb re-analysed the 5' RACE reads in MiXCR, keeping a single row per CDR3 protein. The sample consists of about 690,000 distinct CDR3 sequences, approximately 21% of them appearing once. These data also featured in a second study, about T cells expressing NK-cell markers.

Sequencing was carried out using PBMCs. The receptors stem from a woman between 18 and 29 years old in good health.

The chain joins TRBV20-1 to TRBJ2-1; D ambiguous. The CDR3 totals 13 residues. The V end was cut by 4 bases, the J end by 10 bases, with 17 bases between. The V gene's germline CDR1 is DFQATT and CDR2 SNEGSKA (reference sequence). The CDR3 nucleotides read TGCAGTGCTACTTCATTTCGCGGTCGGGAGCAGTTCTTC. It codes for CSATSFRGREQFF.

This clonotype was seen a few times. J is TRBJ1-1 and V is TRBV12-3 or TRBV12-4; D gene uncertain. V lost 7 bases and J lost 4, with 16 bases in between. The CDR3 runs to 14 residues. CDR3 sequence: CASTPGGSGTEAFF. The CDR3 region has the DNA TGTGCCAGCACCCCCGGAGGGTCGGGCACTGAAGCTTTCTTT.

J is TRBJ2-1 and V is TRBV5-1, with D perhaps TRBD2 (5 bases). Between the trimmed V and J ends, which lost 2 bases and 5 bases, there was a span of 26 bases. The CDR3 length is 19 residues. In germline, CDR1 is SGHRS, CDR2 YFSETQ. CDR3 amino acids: CASSFSRGGVSMRDNEQFF. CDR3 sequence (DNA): TGCGCCAGCAGCTTTAGTCGTGGTGGTGTGAGTATGCGGGACAATGAGCAGTTCTTC. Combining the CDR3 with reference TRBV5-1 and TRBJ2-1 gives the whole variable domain KAGVTQTPRYLIKTRGQQVTLSCSPISGHRSVSWYQQTPGQGLQFLFEYFSETQRNKGNFPGRFSGRQFSNSRSEMNVSTLELGDSALYLCASSFSRGGVSMRDNEQFFGPGTRLTVL.

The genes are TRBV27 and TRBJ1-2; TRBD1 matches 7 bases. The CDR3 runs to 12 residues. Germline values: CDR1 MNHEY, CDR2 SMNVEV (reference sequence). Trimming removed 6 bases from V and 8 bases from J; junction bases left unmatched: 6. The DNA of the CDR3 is TGTGCCAGCAGACAGGGGCCTGGGGGCTACACCTTC. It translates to CASRQGPGGYTF.

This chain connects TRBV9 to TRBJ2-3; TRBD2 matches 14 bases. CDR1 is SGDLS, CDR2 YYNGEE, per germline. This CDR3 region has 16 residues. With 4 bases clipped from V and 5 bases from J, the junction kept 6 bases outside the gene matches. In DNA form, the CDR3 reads TGTGCCAGCAGCCCCGGGACTAGCGGGGGCAAAGATACGCAGTATTTT. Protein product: CASSPGTSGGKDTQYF.

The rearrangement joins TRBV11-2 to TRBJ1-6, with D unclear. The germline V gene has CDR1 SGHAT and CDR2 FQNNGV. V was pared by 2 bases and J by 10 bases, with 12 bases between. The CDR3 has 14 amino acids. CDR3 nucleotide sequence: TGTGCCAGCAGCTTACTAAGGGTTCGGTCACCCCTCCACTTT. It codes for CASSLLRVRSPLHF.

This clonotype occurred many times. DNA for the CDR3: TGTGCCAGCAGCACCCGGGACTCCACAGATACGCAGTATTTT. Its translation: CASSTRDSTDTQYF. The V gene is TRBV7-9, the J gene TRBJ2-3; D is possibly TRBD2 (6 bases). There are 14 residues in the CDR3. V was pared by 5 bases and J by 2 bases, with 11 bases between. CDR1 and CDR2 (germline): SEHNR, FQNEAQ (reference sequence).

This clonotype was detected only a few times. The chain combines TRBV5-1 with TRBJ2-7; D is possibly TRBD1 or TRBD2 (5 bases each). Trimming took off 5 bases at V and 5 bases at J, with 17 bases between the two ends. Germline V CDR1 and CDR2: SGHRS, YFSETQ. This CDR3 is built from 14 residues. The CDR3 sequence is CASSSLDFRDEQYF. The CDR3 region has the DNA TGCGCCAGCAGTAGCCTGGACTTCAGGGACGAGCAGTACTTC.

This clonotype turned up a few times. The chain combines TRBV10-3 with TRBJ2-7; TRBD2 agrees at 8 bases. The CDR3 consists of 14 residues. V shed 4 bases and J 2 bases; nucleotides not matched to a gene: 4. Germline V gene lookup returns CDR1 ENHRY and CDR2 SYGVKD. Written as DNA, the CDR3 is TGTGCCATCAGTGTAGCAGCGGGGGCCTACGAGCAGTACTTC. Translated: CAISVAAGAYEQYF.

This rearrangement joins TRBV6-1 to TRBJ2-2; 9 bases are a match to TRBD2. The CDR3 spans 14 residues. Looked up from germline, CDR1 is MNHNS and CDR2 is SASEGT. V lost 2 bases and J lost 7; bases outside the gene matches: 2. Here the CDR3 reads CASSERRGGGELFF. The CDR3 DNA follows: TGTGCCAGCAGTGAACGGCGGGGGGGCGGGGAGCTGTTTTTT.

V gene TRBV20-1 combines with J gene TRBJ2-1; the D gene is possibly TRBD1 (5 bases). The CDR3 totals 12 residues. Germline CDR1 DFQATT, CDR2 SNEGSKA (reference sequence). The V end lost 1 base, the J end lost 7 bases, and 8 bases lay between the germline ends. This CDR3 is CSARVGANEQFF. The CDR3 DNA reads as TGCAGTGCTAGAGTAGGGGCGAATGAGCAGTTCTTC.

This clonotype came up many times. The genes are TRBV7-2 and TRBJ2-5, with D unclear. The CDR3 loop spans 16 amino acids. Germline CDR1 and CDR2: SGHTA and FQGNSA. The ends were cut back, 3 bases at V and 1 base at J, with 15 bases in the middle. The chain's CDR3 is CASSLGSGLFQETQYF. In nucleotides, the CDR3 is TGTGCCAGCAGCTTGGGCTCAGGTCTCTTCCAAGAGACCCAGTACTTC.

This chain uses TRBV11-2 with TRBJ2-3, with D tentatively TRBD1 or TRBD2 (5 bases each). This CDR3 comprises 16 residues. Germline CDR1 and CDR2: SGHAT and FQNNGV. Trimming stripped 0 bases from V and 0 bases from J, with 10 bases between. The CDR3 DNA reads TGTGCCAGCAGCTTAGATCGGGACGGAAGCACAGATACGCAGTATTTT. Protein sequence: CASSLDRDGSTDTQYF.

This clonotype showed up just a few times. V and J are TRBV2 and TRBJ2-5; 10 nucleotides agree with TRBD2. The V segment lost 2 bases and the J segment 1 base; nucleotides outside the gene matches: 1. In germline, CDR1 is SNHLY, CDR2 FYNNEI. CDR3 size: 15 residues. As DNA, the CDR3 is TGTGCCAGCAGTGAACGGACTAGCGGCCAAGAGACCCAGTACTTC. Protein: CASSERTSGQETQYF. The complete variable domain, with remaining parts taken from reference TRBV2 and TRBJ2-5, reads EPEVTQTPSHQVTQMGQEVILRCVPISNHLYFYWYRQILGQKVEFLVSFYNNEISEKSEIFDDQFSVERPDGSNFTLKIRSTKLEDSAMYFCASSERTSGQETQYFGPGTRLLVL.

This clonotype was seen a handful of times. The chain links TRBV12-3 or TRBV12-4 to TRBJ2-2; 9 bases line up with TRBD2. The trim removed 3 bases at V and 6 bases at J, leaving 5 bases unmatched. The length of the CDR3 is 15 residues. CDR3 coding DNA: TGTGCCAGCAGTTTCGGGCTAGCGGGACCCGGGGAGCTGTTTTTT. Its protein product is CASSFGLAGPGELFF.

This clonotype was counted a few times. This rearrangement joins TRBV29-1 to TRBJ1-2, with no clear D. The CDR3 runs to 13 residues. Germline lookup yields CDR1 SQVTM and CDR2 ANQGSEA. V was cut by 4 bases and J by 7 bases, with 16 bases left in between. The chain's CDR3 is CSVGPSEGSGYTF. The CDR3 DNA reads TGCAGCGTTGGCCCGTCAGAGGGCAGTGGCTACACCTTC.

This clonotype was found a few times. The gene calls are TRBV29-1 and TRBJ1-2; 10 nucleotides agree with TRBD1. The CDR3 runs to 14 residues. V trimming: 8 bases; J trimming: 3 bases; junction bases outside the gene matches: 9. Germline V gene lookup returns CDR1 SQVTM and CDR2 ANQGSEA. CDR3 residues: CSTGRDRGDYGYTF. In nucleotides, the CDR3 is TGCAGCACTGGACGGGACAGGGGTGACTATGGCTACACCTTC.

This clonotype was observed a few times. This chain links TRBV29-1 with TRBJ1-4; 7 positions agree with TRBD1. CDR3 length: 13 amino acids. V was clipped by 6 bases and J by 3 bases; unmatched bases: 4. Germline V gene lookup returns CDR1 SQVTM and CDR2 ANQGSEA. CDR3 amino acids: CSVQGVANEKLFF. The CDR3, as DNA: TGCAGCGTGCAGGGGGTGGCTAATGAAAAACTGTTTTTT.

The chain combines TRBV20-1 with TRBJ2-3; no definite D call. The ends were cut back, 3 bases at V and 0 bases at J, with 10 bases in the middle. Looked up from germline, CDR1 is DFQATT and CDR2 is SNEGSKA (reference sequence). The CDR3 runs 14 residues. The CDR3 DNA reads TGCAGTGCTAGGAAACAGTCTAGCACAGATACGCAGTATTTT. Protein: CSARKQSSTDTQYF.

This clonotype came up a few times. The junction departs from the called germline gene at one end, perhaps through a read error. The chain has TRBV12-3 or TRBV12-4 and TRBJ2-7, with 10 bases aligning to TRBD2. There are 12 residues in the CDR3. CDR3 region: CASSRTSGTPIF. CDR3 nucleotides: TGTGCCAGCAGCCGGACTAGCGGAACTCCGATTTTC.

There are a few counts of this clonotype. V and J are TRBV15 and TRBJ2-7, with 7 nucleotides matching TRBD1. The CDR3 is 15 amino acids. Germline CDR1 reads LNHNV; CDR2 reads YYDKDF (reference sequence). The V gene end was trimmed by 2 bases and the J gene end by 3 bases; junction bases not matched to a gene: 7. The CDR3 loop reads CATSRPRGQNYEQYF. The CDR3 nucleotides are TGTGCCACCAGCAGACCCCGGGGACAGAACTACGAGCAGTACTTC.

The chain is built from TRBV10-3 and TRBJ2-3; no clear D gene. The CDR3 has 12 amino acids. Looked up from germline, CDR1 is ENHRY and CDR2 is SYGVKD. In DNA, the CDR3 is TGTGTCACGACGCCTGGCACAGATACGCAGTATTTT. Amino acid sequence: CVTTPGTDTQYF.

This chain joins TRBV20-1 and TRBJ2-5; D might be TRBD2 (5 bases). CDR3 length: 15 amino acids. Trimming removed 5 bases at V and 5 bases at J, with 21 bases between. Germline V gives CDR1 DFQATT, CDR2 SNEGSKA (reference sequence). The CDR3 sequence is CSARGPGPFGETQYF. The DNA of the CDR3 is TGCAGTGCTCGAGGGCCCGGGCCCTTCGGGGAGACCCAGTACTTC.

This CDR3 is CASSPHGLARTDTQYF. DNA of the CDR3: TGTGCCAGCAGCCCCCACGGACTAGCGAGGACAGATACGCAGTATTTT. The gene calls are TRBV7-2 and TRBJ2-3, with TRBD2 matching over 9 bases. After removal of 5 bases from V and 3 bases from J, the junction contained 9 bases not matched to a gene. There are 16 residues in the CDR3. The germline gives CDR1 SGHTA, CDR2 FQGNSA.

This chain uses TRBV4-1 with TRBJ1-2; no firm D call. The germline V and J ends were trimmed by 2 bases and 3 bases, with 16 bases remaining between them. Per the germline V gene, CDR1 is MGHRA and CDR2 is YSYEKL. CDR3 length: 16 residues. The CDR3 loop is CASSQPYSGRDYGYTF. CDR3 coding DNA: TGCGCCAGCAGCCAACCCTACTCCGGCCGGGACTATGGCTACACCTTC.

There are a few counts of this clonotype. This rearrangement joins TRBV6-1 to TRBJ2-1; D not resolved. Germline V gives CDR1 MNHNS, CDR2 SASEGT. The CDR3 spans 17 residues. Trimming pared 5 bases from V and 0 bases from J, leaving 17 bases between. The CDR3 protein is CASSRRGASSSYNEQFF. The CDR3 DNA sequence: TGTGCCAGCAGTCGACGTGGCGCCTCGAGCTCCTACAATGAGCAGTTCTTC.

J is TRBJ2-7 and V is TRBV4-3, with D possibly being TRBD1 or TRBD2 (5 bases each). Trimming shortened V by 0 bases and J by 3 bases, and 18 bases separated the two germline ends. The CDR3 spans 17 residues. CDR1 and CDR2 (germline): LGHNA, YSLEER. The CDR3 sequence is CASSQEVVGETRYEQYF. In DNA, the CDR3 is TGCGCCAGCAGCCAAGAGGTGGTGGGGGAGACCCGCTACGAGCAGTACTTC.

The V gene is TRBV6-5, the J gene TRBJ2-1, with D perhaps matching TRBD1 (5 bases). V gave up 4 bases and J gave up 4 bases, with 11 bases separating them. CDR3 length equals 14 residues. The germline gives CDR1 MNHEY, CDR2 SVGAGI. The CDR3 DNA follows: TGTGCCAGCAGTTTCGGACAAATTTACAATGAGCAGTTCTTC. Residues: CASSFGQIYNEQFF.

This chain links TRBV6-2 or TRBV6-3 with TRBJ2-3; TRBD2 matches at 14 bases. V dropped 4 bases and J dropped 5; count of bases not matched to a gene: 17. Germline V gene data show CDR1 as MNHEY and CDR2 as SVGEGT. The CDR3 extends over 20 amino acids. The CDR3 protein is CASSSFRTSGRLRREDTQYF. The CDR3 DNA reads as TGTGCCAGCAGTTCCTTTAGGACTAGCGGGAGGCTTAGGAGGGAAGATACGCAGTATTTT.

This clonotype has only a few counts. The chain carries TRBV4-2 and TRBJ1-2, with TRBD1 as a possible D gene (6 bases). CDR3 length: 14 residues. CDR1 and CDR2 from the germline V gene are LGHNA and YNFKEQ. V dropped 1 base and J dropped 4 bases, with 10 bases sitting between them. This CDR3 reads CASSQGGGLYGYTF. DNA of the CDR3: TGTGCCAGCAGCCAAGGTGGGGGGCTCTATGGCTACACCTTC.